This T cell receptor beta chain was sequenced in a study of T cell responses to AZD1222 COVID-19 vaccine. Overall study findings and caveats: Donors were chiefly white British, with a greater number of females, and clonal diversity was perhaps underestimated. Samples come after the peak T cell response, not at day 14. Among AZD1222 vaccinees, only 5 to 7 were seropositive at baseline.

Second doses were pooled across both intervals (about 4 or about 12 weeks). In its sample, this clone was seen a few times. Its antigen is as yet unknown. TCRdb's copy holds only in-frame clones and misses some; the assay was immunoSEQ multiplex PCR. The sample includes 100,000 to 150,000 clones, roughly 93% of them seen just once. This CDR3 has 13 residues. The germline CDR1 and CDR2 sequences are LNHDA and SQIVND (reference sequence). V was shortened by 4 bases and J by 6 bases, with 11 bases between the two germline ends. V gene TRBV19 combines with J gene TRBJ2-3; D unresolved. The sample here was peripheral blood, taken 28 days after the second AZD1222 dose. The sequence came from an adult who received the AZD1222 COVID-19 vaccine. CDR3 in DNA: TGTGCCAGTAGTAGGTCGGTCGGGGATACGCAGTATTTT. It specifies CASSRSVGDTQYF.